The 12 T cell receptor beta chains below come from one sample, sequenced in a study of PD-L1 blockade in urothelial cancer. The sample's time point: pretreatment peripheral blood. TCRdb's table, derived via immunoSEQ multiplex PCR, lists solely in-frame clones and lacks some. The repertoire includes about 63,000 clones, 75% to 85% of them detected once, and around 5.7% sits in the top ten. Sequencing was performed on PBMCs, taken around atezolizumab (anti-PD-L1) treatment. These receptors originate from a man aged 65 to 85 with urothelial cancer.

The chain is built from TRBV7-2 and TRBJ2-7, with TRBD2 identical over 8 bases. V gave up 4 bases and J gave up 0 bases; unmatched junction bases: 2. Germline V gene data show CDR1 as SGHTA and CDR2 as FQGNSA. This CDR3 has 14 residues. The CDR3 loop reads CASSSLAGSYEQYF. CDR3 sequence (DNA): TGTGCCAGCAGCTCCCTAGCGGGCTCCTACGAGCAGTACTTC.

The chain links TRBV5-4 to TRBJ1-6; 8 bases map to TRBD1. Looked up from germline, CDR1 is SGHNT and CDR2 is YYREEE (reference sequence). The CDR3 consists of 14 residues. Trimming removed 7 bases from V and 7 bases from J; junction bases left unmatched: 7. In DNA, the CDR3 is TGTGCCAGCCGTGGACAGGGCGTAAATTCACCCCTCCACTTT. Protein product: CASRGQGVNSPLHF.

V gene TRBV4-1 combines with J gene TRBJ2-2, with D possibly matching TRBD1 (6 bases). Trimming took 0 bases from V and 7 from J, leaving 12 bases between them. The length of the CDR3 is 15 residues. Germline CDR1 MGHRA, CDR2 YSYEKL. Written as DNA, the CDR3 is TGCGCCAGCAGCCAAGACCAGGGGTCCTACGGGGAGCTGTTTTTT. This translates into CASSQDQGSYGELFF.

Only a few counts were recorded for this clone. The V call is TRBV6-6, the J call TRBJ2-7; a possible D gene is TRBD1 (6 bases). Germline V gene lookup returns CDR1 MNHNY and CDR2 SVGAGI (reference sequence). The V end was cut by 8 bases, the J end by 3 bases, with 14 bases between. CDR3 length: 13 amino acids. The CDR3 here is CASAYRDNYEQYF. CDR3 DNA: TGTGCCAGCGCCTACCGGGACAACTACGAGCAGTACTTC.

V and J are TRBV19 and TRBJ2-1, with 14 bases identical to TRBD2. CDR1 LNHDA and CDR2 SQIVND come from the germline V gene (reference sequence). The CDR3 runs 16 residues. V dropped 3 bases and J dropped 7; count of bases not matched to a gene: 5. Here the CDR3 reads CASSISGLAGVNEQFF. Written as DNA, the CDR3 is TGTGCCAGTAGTATCTCGGGACTAGCGGGAGTAAATGAGCAGTTCTTC. Using reference TRBV19 and TRBJ2-1 for the parts outside the CDR3, the full variable domain is DGGITQSPKYLFRKEGQNVTLSCEQNLNHDAMYWYRQDPGQGLRLIYYSQIVNDFQKGDIAEGYSVSREKKESFPLTVTSAQKNPTAFYLCASSISGLAGVNEQFFGPGTRLTVL.

The V call is TRBV29-1, the J call TRBJ2-2; 8 nucleotides agree with TRBD1. The CDR3 has 13 amino acids. With 7 bases clipped from V and 1 base from J, the junction kept 2 bases outside the gene matches. Germline CDR1 reads SQVTM; CDR2 reads ANQGSEA. The CDR3 spells CSAGTGNTGELFF. The CDR3 DNA sequence: TGCAGCGCCGGGACAGGGAACACCGGGGAGCTGTTTTTT.

The CDR3 coding sequence is TGTGCCAGCAGCGCCGCGAATGAGCAGTTCTTC. Protein: CASSAANEQFF. This chain connects TRBV9 to TRBJ2-1; D unclear. Trimming removed 3 bases at V and 7 bases at J, with 5 bases between. Per the germline V gene, CDR1 is SGDLS and CDR2 is YYNGEE. The CDR3 has 11 amino acids.

The rearrangement joins TRBV5-1 to TRBJ2-5; D may be TRBD1 (5 bases). Between the trimmed V and J ends, which lost 0 bases and 0 bases, there was a span of 9 bases. There are 15 residues in the CDR3. Looked up from germline, CDR1 is SGHRS and CDR2 is YFSETQ. CDR3 nucleotide sequence: TGCGCCAGCAGCTTGGGACAGAAGTACCAAGAGACCCAGTACTTC. It specifies CASSLGQKYQETQYF.

The chain employs TRBV5-4 and TRBJ1-5; 8 nucleotides agree with TRBD1. The CDR3 is made up of 18 amino acids. V shed 4 bases, J shed 1 base, and the junction held 13 bases outside the gene matches. Germline loops: CDR1 SGHNT, CDR2 YYREEE (reference sequence). The CDR3 here is CASSPGPGQGRSNQPQHF. The CDR3 region has the DNA TGTGCCAGCAGCCCTGGCCCCGGACAGGGCCGGAGCAATCAGCCCCAGCATTTT.

The CDR3, as DNA: TGTGCCAGCAGCCCGACTAATCCGGGACAGGGGGCGCGGGGGGAGCTGTTTTTT. Translation gives CASSPTNPGQGARGELFF. The gene calls are TRBV11-2 and TRBJ2-2; 12 nucleotides agree with TRBD1. This CDR3 has 18 residues. Trimming removed 5 bases from V and 8 bases from J; junction bases left unmatched: 15. Germline V CDR1 and CDR2: SGHAT, FQNNGV. The variable domain in full, with the rest retrieved from reference TRBV11-2 and TRBJ2-2, is EAGVAQSPRYKIIEKRQSVAFWCNPISGHATLYWYQQILGQGPKLLIQFQNNGVVDDSQLPKDRFSAERLKGVDSTLKIQPAKLEDSAVYLCASSPTNPGQGARGELFFGEGSRLTVL.

The chain is built from TRBV25-1 and TRBJ2-3; tentatively, D is TRBD1 (5 bases). CDR1 MGHDK and CDR2 SYGVNS come from the germline V gene. This CDR3 is 15 amino acids long. Trimming took off 3 bases at V and 0 bases at J, with 10 bases between the two ends. CDR3 region: CASSERQISTDTQYF. CDR3 sequence (DNA): TGTGCCAGCAGTGAGAGACAGATTAGCACAGATACGCAGTATTTT.

The CDR3 sequence: CASSDPRDRTGNQPQHF. CDR3 DNA: TGTGCCAGCAGTGATCCCCGGGACAGGACGGGAAATCAGCCCCAGCATTTT. The chain recombines TRBV6-4 with TRBJ1-5, with 8 bases lining up with TRBD1. V shed 3 bases and J 4 bases; nucleotides not matched to a gene: 11. The CDR3 has 17 residues. Germline CDR1 and CDR2: MRHNA and SNTAGT.